These 20 T cell receptor beta chains were sequenced from one sample in a study of PD-1 blockade in classical Hodgkin lymphoma. Following autologous stem cell transplantation, relapse occurred in every patient, and exposure to brentuximab vedotin varied. Generated by immunoSEQ multiplex PCR, the TCRdb table keeps only in-frame clones and is missing some. The sample consists of 11,000 or so clones, roughly 80% of them appearing once. The source material was peripheral blood mononuclear cells (PBMCs), sampled at baseline. These receptors all stem from a human donor with classical Hodgkin lymphoma.

This chain links TRBV11-2 with TRBJ2-1; 9 bases line up with TRBD2. The CDR3 covers 16 residues. The J segment lost 7 bases and the V segment lost 4 bases, leaving 11 bases of the junction unmatched. Germline CDR1 and CDR2: SGHAT and FQNNGV. CDR3 amino acids: CASSSTGGGGRNEQFF. Here the CDR3 DNA reads TGTGCCAGCAGCTCCACGGGCGGGGGGGGCCGGAATGAGCAGTTCTTC.

This clone was picked up one time. The V gene is TRBV18, the J gene TRBJ1-1, with D unclear. CDR1 is KGHSH and CDR2 is LQKENI in the germline V gene. CDR3 length: 14 amino acids. V was shortened by 4 bases and J by 5 bases, with 14 bases between the two germline ends. The DNA of the CDR3 is TGTGCCAGCTCACAGCAGGTTGGGGATACTGAAGCTTTCTTT. Translating it yields CASSQQVGDTEAFF.

The rearrangement uses TRBV28 and TRBJ1-2; 8 nucleotides line up with TRBD1. Germline CDR1 MDHEN, CDR2 SYDVKM. Trimming took 3 bases from V and 10 from J; bases not matched to a gene: 7. This CDR3 region has 13 residues. Here the CDR3 DNA reads TGTGCCAGCAGTTTGGACAGGGTAGGAACCTACACCTTC. Translation: CASSLDRVGTYTF.

This chain joins TRBV2 and TRBJ1-1; unclear D gene. CDR3 size: 14 residues. Germline CDR1 SNHLY, CDR2 FYNNEI. V lost 7 bases and J lost 0, with 12 bases in between. The DNA of the CDR3 is TGTGCCAGCACTGGCGTCTACATGAACACTGAAGCTTTCTTT. Translating gives CASTGVYMNTEAFF. Full variable domain (remainder filled in from reference TRBV2 and TRBJ1-1): EPEVTQTPSHQVTQMGQEVILRCVPISNHLYFYWYRQILGQKVEFLVSFYNNEISEKSEIFDDQFSVERPDGSNFTLKIRSTKLEDSAMYFCASTGVYMNTEAFFGQGTRLTVV.

The chain is built from TRBV9 and TRBJ2-1, with a tentative D call TRBD1 (6 bases). Germline values: CDR1 SGDLS, CDR2 YYNGEE. The length of the CDR3 is 15 residues. Trimming removed 2 bases from V and 0 bases from J, with 9 bases in between. The CDR3 sequence: CASSVQGSSYNEQFF. The CDR3 region has the DNA TGTGCCAGCAGCGTTCAGGGGAGCTCCTACAATGAGCAGTTCTTC.

This clone has only one observation. V gene TRBV6-5 combines with J gene TRBJ2-7; possibly TRBD1 for D (6 bases). V was trimmed by 4 bases and J by 6 bases, leaving 13 bases between them. The CDR3 sequence is 13 residues long. Germline assignment: CDR1 MNHEY and CDR2 SVGAGI. CDR3 in DNA: TGTGCCAGCAGTTTAGCCCAGGGGCCCGAGCAGTACGTC. This codes for CASSLAQGPEQYV.

This clone counts as medium-sized. Other nucleotide sequences in the sample specify the same CDR3. The chain joins TRBV7-2 to TRBJ2-2; TRBD2 matches at 8 bases. The CDR3 contains 15 residues. Trimming removed 4 bases from V and 7 bases from J; junction bases left unmatched: 8. CDR1 and CDR2 from the germline V gene are SGHTA and FQGNSA. CDR3: CASSSPRGGGGELFF. The CDR3 nucleotides are TGTGCCAGCAGCTCCCCCCGGGGGGGCGGCGGGGAGCTGTTTTTT.

V usage is TRBV29-1 and J usage is TRBJ1-1, with D tentatively TRBD1 (5 bases). Germline CDR1 is SQVTM and CDR2 is ANQGSEA. Trimming took off 0 bases at V and 4 bases at J, with 9 bases between the two ends. The CDR3 has 13 amino acids. As DNA, the CDR3 is TGCAGCGTTGAAGACCAGGGAGGCACTGAAGCTTTCTTT. Protein sequence: CSVEDQGGTEAFF.

V is TRBV2 and J is TRBJ2-1; D assignment may be TRBD1 or TRBD2 (5 bases each). The V gene's germline CDR1 is SNHLY and CDR2 FYNNEI. The V gene lost 2 bases and the J gene lost 4 bases, with 15 bases spanning the gap. CDR3 size: 16 residues. CDR3 sequence (DNA): TGTGCCAGCAGTGAACCCCTCGGGACGGAATACAATGAGCAGTTCTTC. As protein: CASSEPLGTEYNEQFF.

Of note for this clone: Sequence at one end of the junction differs from germline and may be a read error. J is TRBJ2-3 and V is TRBV7-7; 9 bases fit TRBD2. There are 16 residues in the CDR3. Germline V gene lookup returns CDR1 SSHAT and CDR2 FNYEAQ (reference sequence). The CDR3 spells CASSLGASGAGDTQYF. CDR3 bases: TGTGCTAGCAGCTTAGGGGCTAGCGGGGCTGGAGATACGCAGTATTTT.

The rearrangement joins TRBV6-6 to TRBJ1-1; D uncertain. The CDR3 has 12 residues. Trimming left V 6 bases short and J 1 base short, with 6 bases between. Germline V gene data show CDR1 as MNHNY and CDR2 as SVGAGI (reference sequence). CDR3 in DNA: TGTGCCAGCAGACGGGAGAACACTGAAGCTTTCTTT. Translated, it gives CASRRENTEAFF.

The J gene is TRBJ1-2, the V gene TRBV6-1; no reliable D call. Germline V gives CDR1 MNHNS, CDR2 SASEGT. Trimming left V 4 bases short and J 3 bases short, with 9 bases between. CDR3 size: 13 residues. CDR3 region: CASSGVRYYGYTF. In nucleotides, the CDR3 is TGTGCCAGCAGTGGGGTCAGGTACTATGGCTACACCTTC.

This chain joins TRBV7-9 and TRBJ2-3; TRBD2 aligns across 11 bases. Germline lookup yields CDR1 SEHNR and CDR2 FQNEAQ (reference sequence). With V trimmed by 4 bases and J by 1 base, 7 bases remained unmatched. There are 17 residues in the CDR3. As DNA, the CDR3 is TGTGCCAGCAGCTCCAGAATAGCGGGGGGGGGCACAGATACGCAGTATTTT. The encoded protein is CASSSRIAGGGTDTQYF.

The chain joins TRBV9 to TRBJ1-6, with D perhaps TRBD1 (5 bases). Per the germline V gene, CDR1 is SGDLS and CDR2 is YYNGEE. The CDR3 has 14 residues. V dropped 4 bases and J dropped 5 bases, with 10 bases sitting between them. The CDR3 is CASSSRENNSPLHF. As DNA, the CDR3 is TGTGCCAGCAGCTCCAGGGAAAATAATTCACCCCTCCACTTT.

The chain uses TRBV2 and TRBJ1-2; no reliable D call. This CDR3 is 13 amino acids long. CDR1 is SNHLY, CDR2 FYNNEI, per germline. Trimming took 7 bases from V and 4 from J, leaving 13 bases between them. This chain's CDR3 is CASTLSTPYGYTF. In DNA, the CDR3 is TGTGCCAGCACCCTAAGCACTCCCTATGGCTACACCTTC.

This clone was counted a few times. The chain carries TRBV11-2 and TRBJ2-5; no definite D call. Between the trimmed V and J ends, which lost 2 bases and 4 bases, there was a span of 8 bases. CDR3 length: 13 amino acids. Germline V gene lookup returns CDR1 SGHAT and CDR2 FQNNGV. The CDR3 bases are TGTGCCAGCAGCTTATGGCCCGGAGAGACCCAGTACTTC. Protein: CASSLWPGETQYF. Supplemented by reference TRBV11-2 and TRBJ2-5, the full variable domain reads EAGVAQSPRYKIIEKRQSVAFWCNPISGHATLYWYQQILGQGPKLLIQFQNNGVVDDSQLPKDRFSAERLKGVDSTLKIQPAKLEDSAVYLCASSLWPGETQYFGPGTRLLVL.

The count of this clone is one. The chain links TRBV7-2 to TRBJ2-1; TRBD2 matches 13 bases. V shed 5 bases and J 9 bases; nucleotides not matched to a gene: 7. Germline values: CDR1 SGHTA, CDR2 FQGNSA. CDR3 length equals 15 residues. The CDR3 is CASSLTSGGASEQFF. The CDR3 DNA reads as TGTGCCAGCAGCCTCACTAGCGGGGGGGCCAGTGAGCAGTTCTTC. The full variable domain, with the rest looked up from reference TRBV7-2 and TRBJ2-1, is GAGVSQSPSNKVTEKGKDVELRCDPISGHTALYWYRQSLGQGLEFLIYFQGNSAPDKSGLPSDRFSAERTGGSVSTLTIQRTQQEDSAVYLCASSLTSGGASEQFFGPGTRLTVL.

This clone was seen only a few times. V and J are TRBV5-5 and TRBJ2-5; no firm D call. This CDR3 region has 14 residues. Germline values: CDR1 SGHKS, CDR2 YYEKEE (reference sequence). V lost 0 bases and J lost 1, with 7 bases in between. The CDR3 DNA follows: TGTGCCAGCAGCTTGGATCTCGCCCAAGAGACCCAGTACTTC. This codes for CASSLDLAQETQYF.

The chain links TRBV4-1 to TRBJ2-7; TRBD1 aligns across 9 bases. This CDR3 spans 14 amino acids. CDR1 and CDR2 (germline): MGHRA, YSYEKL. The V segment lost 3 bases and the J segment 2 bases; nucleotides outside the gene matches: 2. In DNA form, the CDR3 reads TGCGCCAGCAGCCACGGACAGGGGACCTACGAGCAGTACTTC. It encodes CASSHGQGTYEQYF.

This clone was observed a few times. Only one base separates this from a far larger clonotype, so it likely reflects a read error. Other DNA sequences in the sample encode the same CDR3. V and J are TRBV27 and TRBJ2-7; TRBD2 is a possible D gene (5 bases). The CDR3 is 13 amino acids. V was clipped by 4 bases and J by 7 bases, with 14 bases between them. Looked up from germline, CDR1 is MNHEY and CDR2 is SMNVEV (reference sequence). The CDR3 region has the DNA TGTGCCAGCAGTTCCACAGCGGCGGGTGAGCAGTACTTC. Its protein is CASSSTAAGEQYF.